The 6 T cell receptor beta chains below were found in one sample sequenced in a study of blood T cell repertoires in COVID-19. Some clones are missing from TCRdb's copy, which holds only in-frame ones; the method was immunoSEQ multiplex PCR. The table has under 300,000 clones, about 83% seen once. The specimen sequenced was peripheral blood. The receptors were sampled from a woman aged 40 to 50 who had recovered from COVID-19.

The chain has TRBV18 and TRBJ2-1; weak D call: TRBD2 (5 bases). The CDR3 extends over 15 amino acids. V lost 4 bases to trimming and J lost 5 bases, with 15 bases between them. Germline CDR1 is KGHSH and CDR2 is LQKENI. CDR3 residues: CASSHLAPRDNEQFF. The CDR3 DNA reads as TGTGCCAGCTCACACCTAGCTCCTAGGGACAATGAGCAGTTCTTC.

The CDR3 DNA is TGTGCCATCAGTGAGGGCCAGGGATTTGGGTACGAGCAGTACTTC. Translating gives CAISEGQGFGYEQYF. The rearrangement joins TRBV10-3 to TRBJ2-7; tentatively, D is TRBD1 (5 bases). The V and J ends lost 2 bases and 4 bases respectively, with 15 bases between them. CDR3 length: 15 residues. The V gene's germline CDR1 is ENHRY and CDR2 SYGVKD.

This chain links TRBV29-1 with TRBJ1-2, with D possibly being TRBD1 (5 bases). The CDR3 contains 11 residues. Looked up from germline, CDR1 is SQVTM and CDR2 is ANQGSEA. The CDR3 sequence: CRCGTDYGYTF. CDR3 bases: TGCAGATGCGGGACCGACTATGGCTACACCTTC.

The gene calls are TRBV18 and TRBJ1-5; D not resolved. The CDR3 has 16 residues. The ends were cut back, 3 bases at V and 0 bases at J, with 12 bases in the middle. Per germline, CDR1 KGHSH and CDR2 LQKENI. CDR3 DNA sequence: TGTGCCAGCTCACCGTTTGCGGGGAATAGCAATCAGCCCCAGCATTTT. Translation gives CASSPFAGNSNQPQHF.

The chain is built from TRBV15 and TRBJ1-5; D not certain. Trimming cost V 0 bases and J 4 bases, with 10 bases left between them. The length of the CDR3 is 15 residues. Germline V CDR1 and CDR2: LNHNV, YYDKDF (reference sequence). CDR3 sequence (DNA): TGTGCCACCAGCAGAGATAAGTTACGGAATCAGCCCCAGCATTTT. It codes for CATSRDKLRNQPQHF.

The V gene is TRBV30, the J gene TRBJ2-2; D remains ambiguous. The germline gives CDR1 GTSNPN, CDR2 SVGIG (reference sequence). Trimming removed 2 bases at V and 7 bases at J, with 11 bases between. The CDR3 length is 13 residues. The CDR3 sequence is CAWSFRVSGELFF. CDR3 in DNA: TGTGCCTGGAGTTTCCGGGTTAGCGGGGAGCTGTTTTTT.